The clone carrying this T cell receptor beta chain came up a few times. The target antigen is unknown. TCRdb re-derived calls from the reads in MiXCR, one entry per CDR3 protein. The sample holds fewer than 550,000 distinct CDR3 sequences, 26% seen once. This entry belongs to a study of T cell repertoires in cytomegalovirus infection. Study details: From public TCR beta signatures came an indication of both CMV infection and matching HLA type. Study-level findings and limits: There were HLA-C-restricted CMV-specific TCR beta clonotypes dominating the ex vivo response. The cumulative frequency of public TCR beta families distinguished individuals who carried CMV together with the relevant HLA.

This TCR came from a human donor in good health (CMV status not recorded). Some clones in this sample may be carry-over from other donors' samples. Sequencing was performed on PBMCs.

Here the CDR3 reads CASSSQSSGNTIYF. DNA of the CDR3: TGTGCCAGCAGTTCACAGAGCTCTGGAAACACCATATATTTT. The rearrangement joins TRBV7-6 to TRBJ1-3; D ambiguous. V was cut by 6 bases and J by 0 bases, with 9 bases left in between. CDR1 and CDR2 from the germline V gene are SGHVS and FNYEAQ. This CDR3 has 14 residues. Full variable domain (missing parts from reference TRBV7-6 and TRBJ1-3): GAGVSQSPRYKVTKRGQDVALRCDPISGHVSLYWYRQALGQGPEFLTYFNYEAQQDKSGLPNDRFSAERPEGSISTLTIQRTEQRDSAMYRCASSSQSSGNTIYFGEGSWLTVV.